The entry below describes one T cell receptor beta chain. Membership in each cohort depended on participant-reported clinical history. Among Cohort 3 donors, those recovered had two negative PCRs, clearance, or symptom resolution. This sample is drawn from a study of blood T cell repertoires in COVID-19. Across the study: Acute and convalescent COVID-19 specimens originated in the United States, Italy and Spain.

Per the original data handling: Amplification of reference gene primers provided the estimated nucleated cell counts. Assay: immunoSEQ multiplex PCR; the TCRdb copy retains only in-frame clones and omits some. V and J calls and clone size are as listed in that table; D and trimming were resolved from the DNA. The table includes 200,000 to 300,000 clones, more than 85% detected once. Germline CDR1 LGHNA, CDR2 YSLEER. V lost 0 bases and J 4 bases, leaving 18 bases between the germline ends. The CDR3 is 17 residues long. The clonotype originates from a middle-aged man who had recovered from COVID-19. Sequenced input: PBMCs or T cells enriched from blood (not recorded which). The chain has TRBV4-3 and TRBJ1-1; possible D gene TRBD1, 5 bases. In nucleotides, the CDR3 is TGCGCCAGCAGCCAAGATCAGGTGGGGGGGTCGGCCACTGAAGCTTTCTTT. As protein: CASSQDQVGGSATEAFF.